The sequence of this T cell receptor (beta chain) was determined in a study of blood T cell repertoires in COVID-19 (TCRdb year 2020). Background on the whole study: The collaborator samples originated in the United States, Italy and Spain and spanned the acute and convalescent phases of COVID-19. The sample metadata nearly always contained a de-identified subject ID, COVID-19 status, age in years and sex. The samples were drawn from the first 160 participants of the ongoing ImmuneRACE study and from 1,254 subjects provided by 6 global collaborators. The repertoires were made available in a free public database intended to serve as a resource for research on the immune response to SARS-CoV-2. The prospective study material was composed of cDNA or gDNA derived from T cells, B-cell-depleted T cells, or PBMCs. Deeply sampled blood TCRbeta repertoires from subjects exposed to, actively infected with, or recovered from COVID-19 were included in the dataset. Where HLA class I and class II types were available, the types were taken from metadata supplied by the sample provider, not from assay-based typing. The research as a whole found: Clinical and demographic metadata were provided uncurated, with the amount varying by source and participant.

As for this clone: Which antigen it targets is not known. No quality values exist for individual bases; no much larger clone is one base distant.

The immunoSEQ Assay, a bias-controlled multiplex PCR, was used to amplify TCRbeta CDR3 regions from genomic DNA. As for the authors' bioinformatics: The number of nucleated cells in each sample was estimated from the amplification of reference gene primers within the assay. To quantify the absolute abundance of each unique TCRbeta CDR3 rearrangement, sequence reads were collapsed and filtered. For each sample, productive Simpson clonality was calculated as the square root of Simpson's diversity index across productive rearrangements. The source is immuneACCESS, and TCRdb retained only in-frame sequences with V and J called. Part of the clones is not carried over; for the studies checked, unresolved V genes explain less than half of this, and the remainder is unexplained. That table supplies the V and J calls and clone size; D and trimming were determined from the DNA. The sample data list around 180,000 clones, and 80% to 85% of these were observed just once. The ten largest account for under 5.5% of the sample.

Each collaborating institution followed its own protocols to collect whole blood in K2EDTA tubes. For TCRbeta analysis, collaborators shipped samples as frozen whole blood, isolated PBMCs, or DNA extracted from either of those sample types. The material sequenced was peripheral blood. The TCR originated in a woman aged 30 to 39 with acute or convalescent COVID-19.

The nucleotides are TGTGCCTTCCGTCGACTGTCCGACTACACCTTC. Translated, it gives CAFRRLSDYTF. The chain was built from TRBV30 and TRBJ1-2; the D gene is unclear. Via the germline V gene (reference sequence), CDR1 is GTSNPN and CDR2 SVGIG. There are 11 amino acids in the CDR3, from cysteine to phenylalanine inclusive. Just the 33-base CDR3 DNA is kept, in frame starting at base 1. Trimming at the junction amounts to 7 bases on V and 10 bases on J, and the germline ends lie 16 bases apart.